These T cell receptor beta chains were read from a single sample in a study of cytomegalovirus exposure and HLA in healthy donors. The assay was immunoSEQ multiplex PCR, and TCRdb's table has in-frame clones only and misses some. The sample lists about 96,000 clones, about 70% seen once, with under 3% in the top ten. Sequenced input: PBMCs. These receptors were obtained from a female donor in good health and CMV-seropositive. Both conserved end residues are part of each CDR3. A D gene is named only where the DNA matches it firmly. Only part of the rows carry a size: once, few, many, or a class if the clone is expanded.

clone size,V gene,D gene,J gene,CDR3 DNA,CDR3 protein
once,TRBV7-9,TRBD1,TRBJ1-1,TGTGCCAGCTTGACCCGGGACAGGGACACTGAAGCTTTCTTT,CASLTRDRDTEAFF
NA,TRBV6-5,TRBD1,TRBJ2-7,TGTGCCAGCAGGTCCTGGACAGGGGAATACGAGCAGTACTTC,CASRSWTGEYEQYF
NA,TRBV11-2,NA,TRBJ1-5,TGTGCCAGCAGCTTGGTAGAGTTTCAGCCCCAGCATTTT,CASSLVEFQPQHF
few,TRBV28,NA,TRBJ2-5,TGTGCCACCCGGGACACCCCAGAGACCCAGTACTTC,CATRDTPETQYF
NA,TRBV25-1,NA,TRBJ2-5,TGTGCCAGCAGTGGATTCTCTTACCAGGGGCAAGAGACCCAGTACTTC,CASSGFSYQGQETQYF
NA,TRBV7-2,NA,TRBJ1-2,TGTGCCAGCAGTCGACCCGGGGGAAAGGACTATGGCTACACCTTC,CASSRPGGKDYGYTF
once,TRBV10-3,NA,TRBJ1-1,TGTGCCATCAGTGAGCAGACTGAAGCTTTCTTT,CAISEQTEAFF
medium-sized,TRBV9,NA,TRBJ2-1,TGTGCCAGCAGACCCCGGGACTCCGAGGCGAATGAGCAGTTCTTC,CASRPRDSEANEQFF
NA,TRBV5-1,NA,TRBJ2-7,TGCGCCAGCAGCTCCAGGGCCTACGAGCAGTACTTC,CASSSRAYEQYF
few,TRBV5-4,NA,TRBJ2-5,TGTGCCAGCAGACCGACTGATCAAGAGACCCAGTACTTC,CASRPTDQETQYF
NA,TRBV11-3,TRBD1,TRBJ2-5,TGTGCCAGCAGCCCCAGGGGGGAGACCCAGTACTTC,CASSPRGETQYF